The clone carrying this T cell receptor (beta chain) was counted only a few times. These data come from a study of blood T cell repertoires in COVID-19. This CDR3 is 16 amino acids long. From germline, CDR1 is LGHDT and CDR2 YNNKEL (reference sequence). With 1 base removed from V and 0 bases from J, the gap between germline ends came to 11 bases. Generated by immunoSEQ multiplex PCR, the TCRdb table keeps only in-frame clones and is missing some. The repertoire has roughly 180,000 clones, just over 85% of them found once; the top ten carry roughly 8.2%. This clonotype originated in a man aged 55 to 69 with acute or convalescent COVID-19. Sequencing was carried out using peripheral blood. J is TRBJ2-3 and V is TRBV3-1 (or the pseudogene TRBV3-2); a weak D match, TRBD1 (5 bases). CDR3 sequence reads: CASSQAPGRSTDTQYF. The CDR3, as DNA: TGTGCCAGCAGCCAAGCCCCAGGGCGAAGCACAGATACGCAGTATTTT.